These T cell receptor beta chains were read from a single sample in a study of blood T cell repertoires in COVID-19. Libraries were prepared by immunoSEQ multiplex PCR; TCRdb keeps only in-frame clonotypes and omits some of them. The top ten hold approximately 10% of the sample, which has around 160,000 clones, 80% to 90% seen once. Sequencing was carried out using peripheral blood. The receptors shown here come from a human donor in a cohort sampled during active COVID-19. The CDR3 runs from the conserved cysteine through the conserved F or W. A D gene is named only where the DNA matches it firmly. Not all rows give a size; the values are once, few, many and, for expanded clones, a class.

abundance	v_gene	j_gene	d_gene	CDR3nt	CDR3aa
.	TRBV2	TRBJ1-5	TRBD1	TGTGCCAGCAGTGATCAGGGGGGCCTGGGGCCCCAGCATTTT	CASSDQGGLGPQHF
.	TRBV9	TRBJ1-5	.	TGTGCCAGCAGCGTTACGGGGGTGCAGCCCCAGCATTTT	CASSVTGVQPQHF
.	TRBV3-1/TRBV3-2	TRBJ2-3	TRBD2	TGTGCCAGCAGCCTCCCTTTGCTAGCGGGGGGCTGGGATACGCAGTATTTT	CASSLPLLAGGWDTQYF
.	TRBV2	TRBJ1-1	.	TGTGCCAGCGGGAGCAGTATGAACACTGAAGCTTTCTTT	CASGSSMNTEAFF
.	TRBV19	TRBJ2-2	.	TGTGCCAGTAGTATAGACAGAATCCCCGGGGAGCTGTTTTTT	CASSIDRIPGELFF
.	TRBV9	TRBJ2-2	TRBD1	TGTGCCAGCAGCGGATGGACAGGGGCGACTCTTCCCCCTAGAGGGGAGCTGTTTTTT	CASSGWTGATLPPRGELFF
.	TRBV7-9	TRBJ2-1	TRBD2	TGTGCCAGCAGGGGGACTAGCGGGAGTGTAATCGATGAGCAGTTCTTC	CASRGTSGSVIDEQFF
.	TRBV6-5	TRBJ1-6	.	TGTGCCAGCAGACTAGTTAATTCACCCCTCCACTTT	CASRLVNSPLHF
.	TRBV3-1/TRBV3-2	TRBJ1-2	TRBD1	TGTGCCAGCAGCCCGATCCGGGACAGATGGAACTATGGCTACACCTTC	CASSPIRDRWNYGYTF
.	TRBV11-2	TRBJ1-1	.	TGTGCCAGCAGCTTAGCGGGGGGGGCTGACTCTTTCTTT	CASSLAGGADSFF
.	TRBV15	TRBJ1-5	TRBD1	TGTGCCACCAGCCCAACATCGGACAGGGCGGCAAATCAGCCCCAGCATTTT	CATSPTSDRAANQPQHF
.	TRBV12-3/TRBV12-4	TRBJ1-5	.	TGTGCCAGCAGTTTTCGGGTTTCTCAGCCCCAGCATTTT	CASSFRVSQPQHF
once	TRBV11-2	TRBJ2-7	.	TGTGCCAGCAGCTTAATTTTCCCGCGGGGCCTCTCCTACGAGCAGTACTTC	CASSLIFPRGLSYEQYF
.	TRBV4-3	TRBJ1-2	.	TGCGCCAGCAGCCAAGGAATACAGAAGAGCTATGGCTACACCTTC	CASSQGIQKSYGYTF
.	TRBV6-5	TRBJ1-5	.	TGTGCCAGCAGTTACTCGAGAGGCGGCAATCAGCCCCAGCATTTT	CASSYSRGGNQPQHF
many	TRBV6-5	TRBJ2-3	.	TGTGCCAGCAGTTACTCACCAGGGGACACAGATACGCAGTATTTT	CASSYSPGDTDTQYF
.	TRBV15	TRBJ2-2	.	TGTGCCACCAGCGGGCCTTCGAACACCGGGGAGCTGTTTTTT	CATSGPSNTGELFF
.	TRBV10-3	TRBJ1-1	.	TGTGCCATCAGCTCACAGGGGAACACTGAAGCTTTCTTT	CAISSQGNTEAFF
.	TRBV19	TRBJ2-1	TRBD2	TGTGCCAGTAGTATCCCGGGACTAGCGGGAGTGACTGAGCAGTTCTTC	CASSIPGLAGVTEQFF
.	TRBV29-1	TRBJ2-7	TRBD2	TGCAGCGTTGAAGGGCGGACTAGCGGGAACTCCTACGAGCAGTACTTC	CSVEGRTSGNSYEQYF
once	TRBV9	TRBJ1-4	TRBD1	TGTGCCAGCAGCCGGGGGGGACAGAATAATGAAAAACTGTTTTTT	CASSRGGQNNEKLFF
once	TRBV6-1	TRBJ2-1	.	TGTGCCAGCAGTGAGCCCCCCGGGACACAAAACAATGAGCAGTTCTTC	CASSEPPGTQNNEQFF
few	TRBV27	TRBJ1-2	TRBD1	TGTGCCAGCAGGAACAGGGGCTTCAACTATGGCTACACCTTC	CASRNRGFNYGYTF
.	TRBV10-3	TRBJ1-5	TRBD1	TGTGCCATCAGTGAGTCGGCAGGGGGCAACAATCAGCCCCAGCATTTT	CAISESAGGNNQPQHF
.	TRBV10-3	TRBJ1-5	TRBD1	TGTGCCATCAGTGAGCAGGGGGCGGATCAGCCCCAGCATTTT	CAISEQGADQPQHF
.	TRBV27	TRBJ2-3	TRBD2	TGTGCCAGCAGCGCCTCTGGCGGGGGATTGTCGGCTACGCAGTATTTT	CASSASGGGLSATQYF
.	TRBV27	TRBJ1-2	.	TGTGCCAGCAGTTCAACTAGTGGTGGCTACACCTTC	CASSSTSGGYTF
.	TRBV7-2	TRBJ2-1	TRBD2	TGTGCCAGCAGCAGACGTAGCGGGGACTCCTACAATGAGCAGTTCTTC	CASSRRSGDSYNEQFF
.	TRBV18	TRBJ2-1	.	TGTGCCAGCTCACCAACGGGCAGGGTGGACAATGAGCAGTTCTTC	CASSPTGRVDNEQFF